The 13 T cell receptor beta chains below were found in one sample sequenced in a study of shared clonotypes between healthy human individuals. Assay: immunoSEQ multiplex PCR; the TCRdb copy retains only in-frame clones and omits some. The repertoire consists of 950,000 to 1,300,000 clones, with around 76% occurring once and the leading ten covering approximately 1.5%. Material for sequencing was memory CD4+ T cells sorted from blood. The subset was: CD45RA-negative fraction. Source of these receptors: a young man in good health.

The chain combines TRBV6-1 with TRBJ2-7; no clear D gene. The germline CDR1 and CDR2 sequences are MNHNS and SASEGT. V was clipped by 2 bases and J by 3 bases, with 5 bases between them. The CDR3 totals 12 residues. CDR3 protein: CASSEQVYEQYF. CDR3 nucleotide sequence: TGTGCCAGCAGTGAACAGGTCTACGAGCAGTACTTC.

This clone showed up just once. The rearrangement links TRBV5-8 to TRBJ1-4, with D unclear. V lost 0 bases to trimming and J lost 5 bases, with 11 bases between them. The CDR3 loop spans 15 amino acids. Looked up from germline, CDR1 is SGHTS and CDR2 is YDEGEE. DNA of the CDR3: TGTGCCAGCAGCTTGGCCGGACTGGACAATGAAAAACTGTTTTTT. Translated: CASSLAGLDNEKLFF. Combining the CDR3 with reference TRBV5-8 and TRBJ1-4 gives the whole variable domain EAGVTQSPTHLIKTRGQQATLRCSPISGHTSVYWYQQALGLGLQFLLWYDEGEERNRGNFPPRFSGRQFPNYSSELNVNALELEDSALYLCASSLAGLDNEKLFFGSGTQLSVL.

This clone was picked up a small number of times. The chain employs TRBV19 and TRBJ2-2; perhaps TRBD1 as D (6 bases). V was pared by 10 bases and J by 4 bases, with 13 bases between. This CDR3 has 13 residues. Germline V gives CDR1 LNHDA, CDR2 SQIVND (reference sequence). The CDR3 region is CATTGRPTGELFF. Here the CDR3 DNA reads TGTGCCACTACAGGGCGACCCACCGGGGAGCTGTTTTTT.

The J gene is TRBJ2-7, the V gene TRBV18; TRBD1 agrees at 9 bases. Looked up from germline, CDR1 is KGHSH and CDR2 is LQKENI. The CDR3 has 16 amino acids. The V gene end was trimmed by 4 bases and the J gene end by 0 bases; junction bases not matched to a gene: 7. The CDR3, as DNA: TGTGCCAGCTCACGCCTCACAGGGGGCGCCTCCTACGAGCAGTACTTC. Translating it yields CASSRLTGGASYEQYF.

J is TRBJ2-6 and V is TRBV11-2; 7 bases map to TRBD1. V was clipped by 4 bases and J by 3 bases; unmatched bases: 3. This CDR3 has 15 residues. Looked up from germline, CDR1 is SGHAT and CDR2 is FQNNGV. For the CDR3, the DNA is TGTGCCAGCAGCTCGGGACAGTTTGGGGCCAACGTCCTGACTTTC. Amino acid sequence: CASSSGQFGANVLTF.

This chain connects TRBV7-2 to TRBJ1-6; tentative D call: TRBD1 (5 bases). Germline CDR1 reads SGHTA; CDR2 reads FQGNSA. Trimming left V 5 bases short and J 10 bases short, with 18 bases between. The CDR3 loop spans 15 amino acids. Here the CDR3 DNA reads TGTGCCAGCAGCACCTCGGAAGGGGCGAGGTCACCCCTCCACTTT. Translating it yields CASSTSEGARSPLHF.

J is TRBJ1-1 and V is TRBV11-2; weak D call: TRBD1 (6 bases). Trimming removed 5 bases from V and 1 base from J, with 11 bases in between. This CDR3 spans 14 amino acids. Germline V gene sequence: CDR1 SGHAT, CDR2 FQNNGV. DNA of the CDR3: TGTGCCAGCAGCGTCACAGGGAGGAACACTGAAGCTTTCTTT. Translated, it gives CASSVTGRNTEAFF.

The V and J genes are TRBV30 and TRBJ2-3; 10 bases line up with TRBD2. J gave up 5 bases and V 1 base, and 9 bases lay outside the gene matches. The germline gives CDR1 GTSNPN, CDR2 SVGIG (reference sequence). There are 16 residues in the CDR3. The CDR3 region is CAWSEVAGGRGDTQYF. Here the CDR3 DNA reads TGTGCCTGGAGTGAGGTAGCGGGGGGCCGGGGAGATACGCAGTATTTT.

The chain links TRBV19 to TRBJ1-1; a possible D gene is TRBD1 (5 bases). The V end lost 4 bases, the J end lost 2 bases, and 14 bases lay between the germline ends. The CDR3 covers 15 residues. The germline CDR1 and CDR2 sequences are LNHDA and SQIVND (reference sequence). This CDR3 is CASSRRTRDNTEAFF. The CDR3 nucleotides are TGTGCCAGTAGTAGGAGGACCAGGGATAACACTGAAGCTTTCTTT.

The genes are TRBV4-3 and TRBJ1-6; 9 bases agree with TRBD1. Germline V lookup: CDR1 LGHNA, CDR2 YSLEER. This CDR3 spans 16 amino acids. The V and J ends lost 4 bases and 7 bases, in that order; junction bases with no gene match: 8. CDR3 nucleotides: TGCGCCAGCAGCCGCTCCGTCGGACAGGGGAATTCACCCCTCCACTTT. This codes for CASSRSVGQGNSPLHF.

CDR3 amino acids: CASSLVQGGIGYNEQFF. In nucleotides, the CDR3 is TGTGCCAGCAGCTTAGTACAGGGTGGTATAGGCTACAATGAGCAGTTCTTC. The chain has TRBV7-2 and TRBJ2-1, with D maybe TRBD1 (6 bases). Per germline, CDR1 SGHTA and CDR2 FQGNSA. Trimming pared 1 base from V and 3 bases from J, leaving 16 bases between. The CDR3 has 17 residues.

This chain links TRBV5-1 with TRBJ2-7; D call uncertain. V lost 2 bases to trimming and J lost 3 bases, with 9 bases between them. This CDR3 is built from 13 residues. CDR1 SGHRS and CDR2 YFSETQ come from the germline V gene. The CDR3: CASSFSAGYEQYF. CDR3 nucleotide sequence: TGCGCCAGCAGCTTCTCGGCAGGCTACGAGCAGTACTTC.

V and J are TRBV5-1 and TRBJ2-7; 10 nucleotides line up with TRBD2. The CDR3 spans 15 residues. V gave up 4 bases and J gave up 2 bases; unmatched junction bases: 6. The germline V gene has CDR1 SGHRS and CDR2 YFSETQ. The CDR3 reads CASSKVAGGTYEQYF. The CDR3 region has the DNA TGCGCCAGCAGCAAGGTAGCGGGGGGAACCTACGAGCAGTACTTC. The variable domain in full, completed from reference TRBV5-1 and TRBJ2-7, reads KAGVTQTPRYLIKTRGQQVTLSCSPISGHRSVSWYQQTPGQGLQFLFEYFSETQRNKGNFPGRFSGRQFSNSRSEMNVSTLELGDSALYLCASSKVAGGTYEQYFGPGTRLTVT.